This T cell receptor beta chain was identified in a study of a mutant IDH1 vaccine in newly diagnosed glioma. Across the whole study: Investigators started vaccination 4-6 weeks after radiotherapy alone, or with temozolomide cycles. Averaging around 42 years of age, treated patients were about 60% male and approximately 40% female. Prior therapy was radiotherapy, temozolomide, or both; most received both.

Regarding this clone: The target antigen is unknown.

The data were produced by immunoSEQ multiplex PCR, yet TCRdb's version contains in-frame clones alone and is incomplete. Here the sample spans tens of thousands of clones, 60% to 75% being singletons. Time point defined: week 35, safety follow-up. In every dose of vaccine, 300 ug of mutant IDH1 20-mer peptide was given alongside topical imiquimod. Broader study findings: Pseudoprogression showed no apparent link to changes in top peripheral T cell clonotypes.

V was pared by 4 bases and J by 2 bases, with 3 bases of the junction left unmatched. The CDR3 extends over 14 amino acids. Germline lookup yields CDR1 GTSNPN and CDR2 SVGIG (reference sequence). The chain carries TRBV30 and TRBJ1-4, with 8 bases identical to TRBD1. The receptor's source is a man over 45 with glioma. Specimen: PBMCs, collected from a glioma patient whose treatment included an IDH1 peptide vaccine. This CDR3 is CAWKRTGTNEKLFF. The DNA of the CDR3 is TGTGCCTGGAAAAGGACAGGGACTAATGAAAAACTGTTTTTT. Together with reference TRBV30 and TRBJ1-4, the CDR3 gives the full variable domain: SQTIHQWPATLVQPVGSPLSLECTVEGTSNPNLYWYRQAAGRGLQLLFYSVGIGQISSEVPQNLSASRPQDRQFILSSKKLLLSDSGFYLCAWKRTGTNEKLFFGSGTQLSVL.